This T cell receptor beta chain was retrieved from a study of graft-versus-host responses after intestinal transplantation. Study-wide background: Those transplanted obtained multivisceral, liver-intestinal, or isolated intestinal grafts.

This CDR3 is 16 amino acids long. CDR1 and CDR2 from the germline V gene are SGHRS and YFSETQ. Trimming removed 4 bases from V and 2 bases from J; junction bases left unmatched: 6. Method: immunoSEQ multiplex PCR; TCRdb's copy keeps in-frame clones and lacks some. The sample holds roughly 20,000 clones, approximately 40% seen once. The origin of this receptor is a human patient who received an intestinal transplant. The sample here was alloreactive CD4+ T cells from a mixed lymphocyte reaction culture, taken before intestinal transplant. Subset reported: CFSE-low proliferating T cells sorted from approximately six-day pre-transplant mixed lymphocyte reaction (GvH or HvG direction). This rearrangement joins TRBV5-1 to TRBJ2-6; 7 nucleotides line up with TRBD2. This CDR3 is CASSAFGGAGANVLTF. The DNA for the CDR3 is TGCGCCAGCAGCGCGTTTGGGGGGGCTGGGGCCAACGTCCTGACTTTC.